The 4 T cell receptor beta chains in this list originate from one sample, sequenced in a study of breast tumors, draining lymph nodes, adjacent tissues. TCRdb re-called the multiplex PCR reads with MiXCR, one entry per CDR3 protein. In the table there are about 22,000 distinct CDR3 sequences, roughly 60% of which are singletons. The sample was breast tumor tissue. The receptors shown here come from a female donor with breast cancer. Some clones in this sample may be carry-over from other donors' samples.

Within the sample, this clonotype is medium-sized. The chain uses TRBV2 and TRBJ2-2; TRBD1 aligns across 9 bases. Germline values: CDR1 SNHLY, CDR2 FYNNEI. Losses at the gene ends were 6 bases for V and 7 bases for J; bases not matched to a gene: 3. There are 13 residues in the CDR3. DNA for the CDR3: TGTGCCAGCAGGGGGACAGGGTTCGGGGAGCTGTTTTTT. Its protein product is CASRGTGFGELFF. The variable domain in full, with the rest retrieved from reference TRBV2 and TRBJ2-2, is EPEVTQTPSHQVTQMGQEVILRCVPISNHLYFYWYRQILGQKVEFLVSFYNNEISEKSEIFDDQFSVERPDGSNFTLKIRSTKLEDSAMYFCASRGTGFGELFFGEGSRLTVL.

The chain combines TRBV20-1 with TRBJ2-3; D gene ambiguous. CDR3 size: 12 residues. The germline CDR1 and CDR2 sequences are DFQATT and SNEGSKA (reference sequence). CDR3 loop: CTLSPPTFTQYF. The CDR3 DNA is TGCACCCTGTCCCCTCCGACCTTTACGCAGTATTTT.

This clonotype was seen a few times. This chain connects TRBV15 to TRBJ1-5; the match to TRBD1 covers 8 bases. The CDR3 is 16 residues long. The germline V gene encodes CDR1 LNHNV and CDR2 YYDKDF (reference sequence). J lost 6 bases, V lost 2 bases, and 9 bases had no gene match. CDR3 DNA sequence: TGTGCCACCAGCAGAAGAAACAGGGGGGATGTTCAGCCCCAGCATTTT. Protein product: CATSRRNRGDVQPQHF.

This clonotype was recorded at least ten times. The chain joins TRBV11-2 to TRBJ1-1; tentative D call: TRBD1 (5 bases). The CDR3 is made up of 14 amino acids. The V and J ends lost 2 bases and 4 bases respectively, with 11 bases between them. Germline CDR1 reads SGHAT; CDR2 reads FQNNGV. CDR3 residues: CASSLSARGTEAFF. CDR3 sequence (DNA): TGTGCCAGCAGCTTATCAGCGAGGGGCACTGAAGCTTTCTTT.